The 3 T cell receptor beta chains below all came from one sample that was sequenced in a study of beta chain features in type 1 diabetes. Overall study findings and caveats: For Type 1 diabetes patients, all four CD4+ subsets carried TCRB CDR3s that were moderately but significantly shorter.

The entirety of the isolated RNA underwent reverse transcription, so expressed TCRB transcripts were sequenced. Generated by immunoSEQ multiplex PCR, the TCRdb table keeps only in-frame clones and is missing some. The table includes hundreds of thousands of clones, over 12% detected once. For these TCRs, the target antigens are not known. The specimen was naive CD4+ T cells from blood. The receptors originated from a man younger than 35 with type 1 diabetes.

The rearrangement joins TRBV6-5 to TRBJ2-7; TRBD2 agrees at 7 bases. The germline V gene has CDR1 MNHEY and CDR2 SVGAGI. The CDR3 runs to 13 residues. Trimming removed 10 bases from V and 0 bases from J; junction bases left unmatched: 6. CDR3: CATAERDSYEQYF. The CDR3 DNA reads TGTGCCACCGCGGAGCGGGACTCCTACGAGCAGTACTTC.

The gene calls are TRBV2 and TRBJ1-3; D not resolved. The CDR3 covers 13 residues. Germline V gene lookup returns CDR1 SNHLY and CDR2 FYNNEI. V lost 2 bases and J 1 base, leaving 3 bases between the germline ends. DNA for the CDR3: TGTGCCAGCAGTGAATGGTCTGGAAACACCATATATTTT. Translated, it gives CASSEWSGNTIYF.

The sample holds a few counts of this clone. This chain joins TRBV5-1 and TRBJ2-3; D is undetermined. CDR1 and CDR2 (germline): SGHRS, YFSETQ. Trimming stripped 2 bases from V and 4 bases from J, with 11 bases between. The CDR3 has 14 amino acids. The CDR3: CASSFSRVADTQYF. CDR3 nucleotides: TGCGCCAGCAGCTTTAGTCGGGTGGCAGATACGCAGTATTTT.